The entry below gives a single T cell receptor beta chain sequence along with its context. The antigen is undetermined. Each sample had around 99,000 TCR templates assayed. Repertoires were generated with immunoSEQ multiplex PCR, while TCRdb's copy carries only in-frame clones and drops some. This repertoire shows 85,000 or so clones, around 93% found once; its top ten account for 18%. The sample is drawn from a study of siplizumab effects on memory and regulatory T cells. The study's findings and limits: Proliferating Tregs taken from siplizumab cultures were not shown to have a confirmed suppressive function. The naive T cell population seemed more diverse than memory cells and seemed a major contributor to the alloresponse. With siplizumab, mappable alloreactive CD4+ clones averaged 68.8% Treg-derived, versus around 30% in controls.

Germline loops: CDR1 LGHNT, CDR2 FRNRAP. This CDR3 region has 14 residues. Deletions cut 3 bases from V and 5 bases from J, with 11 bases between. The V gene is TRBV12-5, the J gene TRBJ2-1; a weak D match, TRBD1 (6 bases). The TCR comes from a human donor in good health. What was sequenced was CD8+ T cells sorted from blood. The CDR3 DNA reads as TGTGCTAGTGGTTTCCCCACAGGGCACAATGAGCAGTTCTTC. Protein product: CASGFPTGHNEQFF. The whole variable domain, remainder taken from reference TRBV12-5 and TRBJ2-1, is DARVTQTPRHKVTEMGQEVTMRCQPILGHNTVFWYRQTMMQGLELLAYFRNRAPLDDSGMPKDRFSAEMPDATLATLKIQPSEPRDSAVYFCASGFPTGHNEQFFGPGTRLTVL.